This passage covers 26 T cell receptor beta chains from one sample sequenced in a study of OX40 agonist ivuxolimab in advanced cancers. TCRdb's copy holds only in-frame clones and misses some; the assay was immunoSEQ multiplex PCR. In the table there are about 93,000 clones, around 94% of which are singletons. The source material was CD4+ or CD8+ T cells sorted from blood, sampled in a trial of the OX40 agonist ivuxolimab. The receptors derive from an adult with an advanced solid tumor such as melanoma, head and neck, liver or kidney cancer.

The gene calls are TRBV19 and TRBJ1-1, with a weak D call TRBD1 (6 bases). The CDR3 covers 14 residues. V was shortened by 6 bases and J by 1 base, with 12 bases between the two germline ends. Germline V lookup: CDR1 LNHDA, CDR2 SQIVND (reference sequence). Here the CDR3 DNA reads TGTGCCAGTAGCCCCGGGACACCGAACACTGAAGCTTTCTTT. It specifies CASSPGTPNTEAFF.

The chain employs TRBV19 and TRBJ2-7; D may be TRBD1 or TRBD2 (5 bases each). Germline V CDR1 and CDR2: LNHDA, SQIVND (reference sequence). The V and J ends lost 4 bases and 5 bases respectively, with 9 bases between them. The CDR3 is 12 amino acids. For the CDR3, the DNA is TGTGCCAGTAGTAATTGGGGGAACGAGCAGTACTTC. Protein product: CASSNWGNEQYF.

V is TRBV9 and J is TRBJ2-7; D is ambiguous. Germline lookup yields CDR1 SGDLS and CDR2 YYNGEE. Trimming removed 3 bases from V and 3 bases from J, with 10 bases in between. CDR3 size: 13 residues. For the CDR3, the DNA is TGTGCCAGCAGCGGGCCTCTTTACTACGAGCAGTACTTC. Protein sequence: CASSGPLYYEQYF.

This clone came up once. The rearrangement links TRBV6-4 to TRBJ2-7, with 7 bases that match TRBD1. The junction had 2 bases not matched to a gene; V was cut back by 6 bases and J by 0 bases. The CDR3 is 13 residues long. Germline V gene sequence: CDR1 MRHNA, CDR2 SNTAGT. The CDR3 here is CASRGTVSYEQYF. In DNA, the CDR3 is TGTGCCAGCAGAGGGACAGTCTCCTACGAGCAGTACTTC.

As concerns this clone: In the same sample, other DNA sequences code for this CDR3. The rearrangement joins TRBV9 to TRBJ1-5; D is undetermined. Germline CDR1 and CDR2: SGDLS and YYNGEE. The V end lost 0 bases, the J end lost 0 bases, and 7 bases lay between the germline ends. This CDR3 contains 15 residues. The CDR3 coding sequence is TGTGCCAGCAGCGTAGGCGGTAATAGCAATCAGCCCCAGCATTTT. As protein: CASSVGGNSNQPQHF.

The V and J genes are TRBV4-1 and TRBJ2-2; weak D call: TRBD1 (6 bases). Trimming stripped 5 bases from V and 0 bases from J, with 16 bases between. Germline loops: CDR1 MGHRA, CDR2 YSYEKL. The CDR3 loop spans 17 amino acids. The DNA of the CDR3 is TGCGCCAGCAGCTATAGCTGGGACATTACGAACACCGGGGAGCTGTTTTTT. Its translation is CASSYSWDITNTGELFF.

DNA for the CDR3: TGTGCCAGCAGTCCCATGGGGCGCTATGGCTACACCTTC. Translated: CASSPMGRYGYTF. This chain connects TRBV6-6 to TRBJ1-2; weak D call: TRBD1 (5 bases). V was cut by 5 bases and J by 4 bases, with 11 bases left in between. The CDR3 extends over 13 amino acids. Looked up from germline, CDR1 is MNHNY and CDR2 is SVGAGI (reference sequence).

J is TRBJ1-2 and V is TRBV29-1; 7 nucleotides agree with TRBD1. This CDR3 is built from 15 residues. Germline assignment: CDR1 SQVTM and CDR2 ANQGSEA. V lost 1 base, J lost 4 bases, and 9 bases stayed unmatched. The CDR3 DNA reads as TGCAGCGTTGAAGCCTGGGTGGAGGGGGCCTATGGCTACACCTTC. Translated, it gives CSVEAWVEGAYGYTF.

This clone has just one count. This chain links TRBV2 with TRBJ2-3; 9 nucleotides align to TRBD1. CDR1 and CDR2 (germline): SNHLY, FYNNEI. This CDR3 is 16 amino acids long. V dropped 6 bases and J dropped 5; count of bases not matched to a gene: 12. CDR3 in amino acids: CASSDDLQGARDTQYF. The DNA for the CDR3 is TGTGCCAGCAGCGATGATTTACAGGGGGCGAGAGATACGCAGTATTTT.

CDR3 protein: CASSKSSYEQYF. The CDR3, as DNA: TGCGCCAGCAGTAAGAGCTCCTACGAGCAGTACTTC. The chain is built from TRBV10-2 and TRBJ2-7; D remains unclear. Per germline, CDR1 WSHSY and CDR2 SAAADI. CDR3 size: 12 residues. The V end was cut by 5 bases, the J end by 0 bases, with 5 bases between.

V and J are TRBV5-4 and TRBJ2-6, with D possibly being TRBD1 or TRBD2 (5 bases each). CDR3 size: 16 residues. The V end was cut by 2 bases, the J end by 0 bases, with 9 bases between. The V gene's germline CDR1 is SGHNT and CDR2 YYREEE (reference sequence). The CDR3 here is CASSFSGGSGANVLTF. The CDR3 nucleotides are TGTGCCAGCAGCTTTTCTGGGGGCTCTGGGGCCAACGTCCTGACTTTC. The full variable domain, its missing parts supplied by reference TRBV5-4 and TRBJ2-6, is ETGVTQSPTHLIKTRGQQVTLRCSSQSGHNTVSWYQQALGQGPQFIFQYYREEENGRGNFPPRFSGLQFPNYSSELNVNALELDDSALYLCASSFSGGSGANVLTFGAGSRLTVL.

J is TRBJ1-1 and V is TRBV5-6; no clear D gene. The V gene lost 3 bases and the J gene lost 8 bases, with 11 bases spanning the gap. The CDR3 is made up of 12 amino acids. Looked up from germline, CDR1 is SGHDT and CDR2 is YYEEEE. The CDR3 region has the DNA TGTGCCAGCAGCTCGATCACCGGAGAAGCTTTCTTT. It translates to CASSSITGEAFF.

The V gene is TRBV19, the J gene TRBJ2-7; 8 bases align to TRBD2. Trimming cost V 3 bases and J 1 base; bases outside gene matches: 5. CDR3 length: 15 amino acids. Germline V gene sequence: CDR1 LNHDA, CDR2 SQIVND (reference sequence). CDR3 sequence reads: CASSIGTSGSYEQYF. The CDR3 DNA sequence: TGTGCCAGTAGTATCGGAACTAGCGGTTCCTACGAGCAGTACTTC.

This clone was detected once. CDR3 sequence reads: CASSSPSSSPGTDGYTF. The CDR3, as DNA: TGTGCCAGCAGTTCTCCATCCTCGAGCCCAGGGACCGACGGCTACACCTTC. This chain connects TRBV27 to TRBJ1-2; tentative D call: TRBD1 (5 bases). The CDR3 sequence is 17 residues long. Germline CDR1 MNHEY, CDR2 SMNVEV (reference sequence). Trimming left V 4 bases short and J 8 bases short, with 26 bases between.

This chain uses TRBV5-5 with TRBJ2-7; 7 nucleotides align to TRBD1. This CDR3 comprises 16 residues. From germline, CDR1 is SGHKS and CDR2 YYEKEE (reference sequence). With V trimmed by 3 bases and J by 3 bases, 12 bases remained unmatched. The chain's CDR3 is CASSYNDREGDYEQYF. The CDR3 region has the DNA TGTGCCAGCAGCTACAATGACAGGGAAGGGGACTACGAGCAGTACTTC.

The V gene is TRBV11-2, the J gene TRBJ1-3; 7 nucleotides agree with TRBD1. The V segment lost 4 bases and the J segment 2 bases; nucleotides outside the gene matches: 5. From germline, CDR1 is SGHAT and CDR2 FQNNGV. This CDR3 is 15 amino acids long. The CDR3 loop is CASSSGQAAGNTIYF. The CDR3 nucleotides read TGTGCCAGCAGCTCAGGACAGGCCGCTGGAAACACCATATATTTT.

The chain couples TRBV7-6 to TRBJ2-7, with 13 bases matching TRBD2. Germline V gene lookup returns CDR1 SGHVS and CDR2 FNYEAQ. The trim removed 5 bases at V and 5 bases at J, leaving 9 bases unmatched. The CDR3 extends over 16 amino acids. CDR3 in DNA: TGTGCCAGCAGCCCTACCCGGACTAGCGGGGGTGACGAGCAGTACTTC. Its translation: CASSPTRTSGGDEQYF.

The chain links TRBV19 to TRBJ1-1, with D possibly being TRBD1 (6 bases). This CDR3 is built from 14 residues. CDR1 LNHDA and CDR2 SQIVND come from the germline V gene (reference sequence). V was trimmed by 3 bases and J by 5 bases, leaving 13 bases between them. CDR3: CASSIDGQLTEAFF. Here the CDR3 DNA reads TGTGCCAGTAGTATCGATGGACAGTTAACTGAAGCTTTCTTT.

V is TRBV9 and J is TRBJ2-3, with D unclear. The germline V and J ends were trimmed by 3 bases and 2 bases, with 4 bases remaining between them. The CDR3 covers 12 residues. Germline V lookup: CDR1 SGDLS, CDR2 YYNGEE. CDR3 in amino acids: CASSGPTDTQYF. In nucleotides, the CDR3 is TGTGCCAGCAGCGGGCCCACAGATACGCAGTATTTT.

V and J are TRBV5-6 and TRBJ2-1; D gene uncertain. This CDR3 is 15 amino acids long. Germline lookup yields CDR1 SGHDT and CDR2 YYEEEE. The V end was cut by 4 bases, the J end by 0 bases, with 11 bases between. The CDR3 loop is CASSRGQSSYNEQFF. The DNA of the CDR3 is TGTGCCAGCAGCCGAGGTCAAAGCTCCTACAATGAGCAGTTCTTC.

This chain joins TRBV2 and TRBJ2-3; D is perhaps TRBD1 or TRBD2 (5 bases each). CDR1 is SNHLY, CDR2 FYNNEI, per germline. The CDR3 runs 12 residues. The germline V and J ends were trimmed by 11 bases and 6 bases, with 15 bases remaining between them. CDR3 amino acids: CAGRDPPDTQYF. CDR3 bases: TGTGCCGGCCGGGACCCGCCTGATACGCAGTATTTT.

The chain uses TRBV12-2 and TRBJ2-3; the table gives TRBD1 as D, unverified against the DNA. TRBV12-2 is recorded as a pseudogene. The CDR3 covers 18 residues. The CDR3 bases are TGTGCAAGTCGCTTTTCTCTCCTAACGGGACAGGACACAGATACGCAGTATTTT. Translating gives CASRFSLLTGQDTDTQYF.

This clone has a single count. The genes are TRBV5-6 and TRBJ1-3; D is uncertain. This CDR3 is 13 amino acids long. Looked up from germline, CDR1 is SGHDT and CDR2 is YYEEEE. Deletions cut 5 bases from V and 1 base from J, with 7 bases between. The CDR3 DNA follows: TGTGCCAGCAGATGGGGTTCTGGAAACACCATATATTTT. Translated: CASRWGSGNTIYF. Together with reference TRBV5-6 and TRBJ1-3, the CDR3 gives the full variable domain: DAGVTQSPTHLIKTRGQQVTLRCSPKSGHDTVSWYQQALGQGPQFIFQYYEEEERQRGNFPDRFSGHQFPNYSSELNVNALLLGDSALYLCASRWGSGNTIYFGEGSWLTVV.

V is TRBV6-6 and J is TRBJ1-2; 8 positions agree with TRBD1. Germline V CDR1 and CDR2: MNHNY, SVGAGI (reference sequence). The trim removed 0 bases at V and 4 bases at J, leaving 7 bases unmatched. The CDR3 totals 16 residues. The CDR3 reads CASSYSGTGRSYGYTF. For the CDR3, the DNA is TGTGCCAGCAGTTACTCCGGGACAGGCCGCTCCTATGGCTACACCTTC.

This chain links TRBV19 with TRBJ2-7; no reliable D call. Germline values: CDR1 LNHDA, CDR2 SQIVND (reference sequence). CDR3 length: 14 residues. V lost 3 bases, J lost 0 bases, and 9 bases lay in between. The CDR3 reads CASSMGISSYEQYF. CDR3 nucleotides: TGTGCCAGTAGTATGGGGATAAGCTCCTACGAGCAGTACTTC.

The rearrangement uses TRBV28 and TRBJ2-7; D ambiguous. Germline V lookup: CDR1 MDHEN, CDR2 SYDVKM. The CDR3 length is 12 residues. V was clipped by 5 bases and J by 4 bases, with 9 bases between them. The CDR3 region is CASSPRWYEQYF. CDR3 coding DNA: TGTGCCAGCAGTCCACGTTGGTACGAGCAGTACTTC. Together with reference TRBV28 and TRBJ2-7, the CDR3 gives the full variable domain: DVKVTQSSRYLVKRTGEKVFLECVQDMDHENMFWYRQDPGLGLRLIYFSYDVKMKEKGDIPEGYSVSREKKERFSLILESASTNQTSMYLCASSPRWYEQYFGPGTRLTVT.